This T cell receptor beta chain is drawn from a study of cytomegalovirus exposure and HLA in healthy donors. Whole-study results and caveats: The classifier was said to identify cytomegalovirus status with high specificity and sensitivity. Associated with HLA alleles at 0.05 false discovery rate in a later analysis were over 15,000 TCR beta sequences.

Primers included in the PCR were 60 Vbeta and 13 Jbeta primers. Original processing notes: The authors later counted roughly 79 million unique TCR beta chains, approximately 12 million of them shared. Measured with immunoSEQ multiplex PCR; TCRdb has only the in-frame clones, and not every one. V and J calls and clone size are as listed in that table; D and trimming were resolved from the DNA. The sample consists of 150,000 to 200,000 clones, around 81% of them appearing once. A few counts support this clone. The target antigen is unknown. The CDR3 has 12 amino acids. CDR1 and CDR2 from the germline V gene are SNHLY and FYNNEI. The V end was cut by 11 bases, the J end by 4 bases, with 11 bases between.

Input material: PBMCs. The chain has TRBV2 and TRBJ1-4, with D tentatively TRBD1 (6 bases). The TCR sequence derives from a woman between 18 and 29 years old in good health and CMV-seropositive. The CDR3 protein is CAWGRINEKLFF. The CDR3 DNA is TGTGCCTGGGGGCGGATTAATGAAAAACTGTTTTTT.